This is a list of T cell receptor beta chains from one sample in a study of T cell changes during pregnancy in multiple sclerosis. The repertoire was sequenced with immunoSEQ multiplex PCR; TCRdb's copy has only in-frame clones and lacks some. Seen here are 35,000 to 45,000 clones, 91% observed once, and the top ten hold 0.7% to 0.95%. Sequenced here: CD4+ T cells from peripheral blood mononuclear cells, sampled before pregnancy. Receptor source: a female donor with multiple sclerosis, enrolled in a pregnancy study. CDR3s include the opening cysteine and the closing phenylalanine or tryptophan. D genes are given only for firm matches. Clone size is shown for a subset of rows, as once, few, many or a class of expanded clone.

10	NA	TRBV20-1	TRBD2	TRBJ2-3	TGCAGTGTTGGGAGGGGTGGGCAGTATTTT	CSVGRGGQYF
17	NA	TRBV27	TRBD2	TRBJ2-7	TGTGCCAGCAGTTCTCCCAACGGGGGGGGTCTAAGACACGAGCAGTACTTC	CASSSPNGGGLRHEQYF
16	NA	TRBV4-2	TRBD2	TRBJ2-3	TGTGCCAGCAGCCAAGTGGAGCGGGGTTCCGCAGATACGCAGTATTTT	CASSQVERGSADTQYF
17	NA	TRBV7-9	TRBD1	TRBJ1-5	TGTGCCAGCAGCTTGGGACAGGGGGCGAGGAGCAATCAGCCCCAGCATTTT	CASSLGQGARSNQPQHF
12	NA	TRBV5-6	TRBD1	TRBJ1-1	TGTGCCAGCAGCTTGGGGGGACAGGAAGCTTTCTTT	CASSLGGQEAFF
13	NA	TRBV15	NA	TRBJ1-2	TGTGCCACCAGCAGAGATCGGGGGTCTCAGCACACCTTC	CATSRDRGSQHTF
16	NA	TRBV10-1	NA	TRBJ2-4	TGCGCCAGCAGTGAGTCGAGCCAGCGAGCCAAAAACATTCAGTACTTC	CASSESSQRAKNIQYF
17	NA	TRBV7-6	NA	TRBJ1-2	TGTGCCAGCAGCCTCCAGCCCCAGGGGTTTCAGAACTATGGCTACACCTTC	CASSLQPQGFQNYGYTF
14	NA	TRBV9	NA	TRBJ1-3	TGTGCCAGCAGCGTAACAGACTCTGGAAACACCATATATTTT	CASSVTDSGNTIYF
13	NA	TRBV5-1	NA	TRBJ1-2	TGCGCCAGCAGCTTGGCGGACAGATATGGCTACACCTTC	CASSLADRYGYTF
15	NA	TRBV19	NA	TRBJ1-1	TGTGCCAGTAGTCAACAGGGTGCCATGAACACTGAAGCTTTCTTT	CASSQQGAMNTEAFF
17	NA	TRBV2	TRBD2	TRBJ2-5	TGTGCCAGCAGTCATTATTTCGAGCGGGGGGGCCTAAAGACCCAGTACTTC	CASSHYFERGGLKTQYF
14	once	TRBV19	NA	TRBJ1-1	TGTGCCAGTAGTATTCAGGGGCGAAGCACTGAAGCTTTCTTT	CASSIQGRSTEAFF
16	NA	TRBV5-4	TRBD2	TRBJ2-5	TGTGCCAGCAGCTTGTCGACTAGCGGGGCGGGGGAGACCCAGTACTTC	CASSLSTSGAGETQYF
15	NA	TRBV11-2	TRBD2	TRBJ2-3	TGTGCCAGCAGCCTCCTGGCGGGGGGCACAGATACGCAGTATTTT	CASSLLAGGTDTQYF
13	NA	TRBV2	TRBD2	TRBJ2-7	TGTGCCAGCAGTCCGGGGACTAGCTTAGAGCAGTACTTC	CASSPGTSLEQYF
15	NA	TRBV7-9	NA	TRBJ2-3	TGTGCCAGCAGCTTAGCGTCAGGGGGCACAGATACGCAGTATTTT	CASSLASGGTDTQYF
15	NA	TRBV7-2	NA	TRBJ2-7	TGTGCCAGCAGCTTCGCTTCCGGCGGGGACTACGAGCAGTACTTC	CASSFASGGDYEQYF
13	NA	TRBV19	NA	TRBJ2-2	TGTGCCAGTAGCCGGGAGAACCTGGTGGAGCTGTTTTTT	CASSRENLVELFF
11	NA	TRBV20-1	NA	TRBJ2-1	TGCAGTGCTAGAGAACTTAATGAGCAGTTCTTC	CSARELNEQFF
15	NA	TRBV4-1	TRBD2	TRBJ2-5	TGCGCCAGCAGCCAAGATGTAGCGGGGCCTATCGCCCAGTACTTC	CASSQDVAGPIAQYF
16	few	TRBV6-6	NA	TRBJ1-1	TGTGCCAGCAGTTACTCTGCCCAGGGGTCCGGCACTGAAGCTTTCTTT	CASSYSAQGSGTEAFF
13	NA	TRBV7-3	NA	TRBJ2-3	TGTGCCAGCAGCTTGGGCAGAGGGGATACGCAGTATTTT	CASSLGRGDTQYF
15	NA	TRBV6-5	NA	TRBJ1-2	TGTGCCAGCAGTTCCGACCCGGACAGAAAATATGGCTACACCTTC	CASSSDPDRKYGYTF
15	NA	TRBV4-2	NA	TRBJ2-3	TGTGCCAGCAGCCAACCATCGGGGGGCGCAGATACGCAGTATTTT	CASSQPSGGADTQYF
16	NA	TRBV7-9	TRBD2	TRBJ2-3	TGTGCCAGCAGCTTCTGGGGGCGGGGGGGCACAGATACGCAGTATTTT	CASSFWGRGGTDTQYF
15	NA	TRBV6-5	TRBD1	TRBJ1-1	TGTGCCAGCCGGGGGACAGGGGGCTTAAGCACTGAAGCTTTCTTT	CASRGTGGLSTEAFF
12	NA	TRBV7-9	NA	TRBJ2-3	TGTGCCAGCAGCTTAAGGGAGGATACGCAGTATTTT	CASSLREDTQYF
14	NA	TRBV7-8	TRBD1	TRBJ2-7	TGTGCCAGCAGCTTGAACAGGGGCTCCTACGAGCAGTACTTC	CASSLNRGSYEQYF
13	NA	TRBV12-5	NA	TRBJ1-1	TGTGCTAGTGGCCCCCCAGGGTTGACTGAAGCTTTCTTT	CASGPPGLTEAFF
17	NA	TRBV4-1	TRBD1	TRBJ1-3	TGCGCCAGCAGCCAAGAAGGGACAGTAGTCTCTGGAAACACCATATATTTT	CASSQEGTVVSGNTIYF
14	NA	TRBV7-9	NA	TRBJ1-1	TGTGCCAGCAGCCCACAGGGTTTGGGAACTGAAGCTTTCTTT	CASSPQGLGTEAFF